This is a list of T cell receptor beta chains from one sample in a study of cytomegalovirus exposure and HLA in healthy donors. Data came from immunoSEQ multiplex PCR; TCRdb stores just in-frame clones and leaves some out. The sample has under 150,000 clones; around 77% are singletons. The material sequenced was PBMCs. The receptor source for this set is a woman aged 30 to 39 in good health and CMV-seropositive. Both conserved end residues are part of each CDR3. Each record gives: V gene, J gene, clone size, D gene, CDR3 protein, CDR3 DNA. A D gene is named only where the DNA matches it firmly. The size of a clone is reported for some rows only, either as once, few or many, or as a class for expanded clones.

V: TRBV27; J: TRBJ2-7; size: -; D: -; CDR3: CASSSTITSYEQYF; DNA: TGTGCCAGCAGTTCCACGATCACATCCTACGAGCAGTACTTC
V: TRBV27; J: TRBJ1-1; size: -; D: TRBD1; CDR3: CASSSLGGRTEAFF; DNA: TGTGCCAGCAGTTCGTTAGGGGGCCGAACTGAAGCTTTCTTT
V: TRBV5-1; J: TRBJ2-5; size: few; D: -; CDR3: CASSLALQETQYF; DNA: TGCGCCAGCAGCTTGGCACTTCAAGAGACCCAGTACTTC
V: TRBV7-9; J: TRBJ2-1; size: -; D: -; CDR3: CSSSPTDHEQFF; DNA: TGTTCCAGCAGCCCGACAGATCATGAGCAGTTCTTC
V: TRBV21-1; J: TRBJ1-1; size: few; D: -; CDR3: CASGARKSRVMARGTEAFF; DNA: TGTGCCAGCGGCGCGAGAAAATCGAGGGTGATGGCCCGGGGCACTGAAGCTTTCTTT
V: TRBV5-1; J: TRBJ2-1; size: -; D: TRBD2; CDR3: CASSSGLASYNEQFF; DNA: TGCGCCAGCAGCTCTGGACTAGCCTCCTACAATGAGCAGTTCTTC
V: TRBV10-3; J: TRBJ2-7; size: few; D: TRBD1; CDR3: CAISEWGPGQGDEQYF; DNA: TGTGCCATCAGTGAATGGGGACCGGGACAGGGGGACGAGCAGTACTTC
V: TRBV6-4; J: TRBJ1-5; size: -; D: -; CDR3: CASSAGLGQPQHF; DNA: TGTGCCAGCAGTGCAGGATTGGGTCAGCCCCAGCATTTT
V: TRBV7-9; J: TRBJ1-1; size: few; D: -; CDR3: CASSRHGISNTEAFF; DNA: TGTGCCAGCAGCAGACACGGGATCTCTAACACTGAAGCTTTCTTT
V: TRBV7-6; J: TRBJ2-1; size: -; D: TRBD2; CDR3: CASSPRLTSGGANEQFF; DNA: TGTGCCAGCAGCCCACGACTGACTAGCGGGGGGGCCAATGAGCAGTTCTTC
V: TRBV25-1; J: TRBJ1-1; size: -; D: TRBD1; CDR3: CASSGVDRENTEAFF; DNA: TGTGCCAGCAGTGGGGTGGACAGGGAGAACACTGAAGCTTTCTTT
V: TRBV19; J: TRBJ2-1; size: -; D: TRBD1; CDR3: CASGGTGTSGEQFF; DNA: TGTGCCAGTGGGGGGACAGGGACGTCAGGAGAGCAGTTCTTC